The source of this TCR beta chain is a study of shared T cell receptors in the human thymus. Some clones are missing from TCRdb's copy, which holds only in-frame ones; the method was immunoSEQ multiplex PCR. The sample shows about 610,000 clones, over 75% of them seen only once. This clone occurred a few times. The length of the CDR3 is 17 residues. V was clipped by 5 bases and J by 2 bases; unmatched bases: 7. Germline-derived CDR1 and CDR2 are LNHDA and SQIVND (reference sequence). The sample was also linked to a second study, of human thymus T cells. From that paper: The people who donated were healthy Finnish babies having corrective surgery for congenital heart defects. Thymic samples were excised during corrective heart operations. Thymic and blood repertoires showed apparently biased V and J gene usage. Thymic repertoires of unrelated individuals were reported in related research to overlap highly.

The V call is TRBV19, the J call TRBJ2-2, with TRBD2 matching over 11 bases. The sequenced sample was thymocytes. The source of this sequence is a boy younger than two with a congenital heart defect. The CDR3 here is CASSVGGLAGNTGELFF. DNA for the CDR3: TGTGCCAGTAGTGTAGGAGGACTAGCGGGTAACACCGGGGAGCTGTTTTTT.